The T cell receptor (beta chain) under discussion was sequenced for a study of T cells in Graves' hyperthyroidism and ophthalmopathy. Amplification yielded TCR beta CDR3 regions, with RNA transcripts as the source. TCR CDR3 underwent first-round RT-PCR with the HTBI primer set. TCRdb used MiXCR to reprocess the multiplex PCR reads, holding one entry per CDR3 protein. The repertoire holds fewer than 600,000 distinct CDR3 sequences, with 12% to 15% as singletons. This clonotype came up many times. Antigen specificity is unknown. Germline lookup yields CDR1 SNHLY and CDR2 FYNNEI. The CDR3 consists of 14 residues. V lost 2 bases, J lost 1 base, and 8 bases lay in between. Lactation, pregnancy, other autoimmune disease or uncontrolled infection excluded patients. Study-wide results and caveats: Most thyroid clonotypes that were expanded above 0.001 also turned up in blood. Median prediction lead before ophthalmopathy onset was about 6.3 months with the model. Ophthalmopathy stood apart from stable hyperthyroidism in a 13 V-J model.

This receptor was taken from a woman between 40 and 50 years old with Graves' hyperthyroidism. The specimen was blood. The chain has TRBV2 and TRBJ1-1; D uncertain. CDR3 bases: TGTGCCAGCAGTGAATCCGGGAGGAACACTGAAGCTTTCTTT. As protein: CASSESGRNTEAFF.